The next 19 T cell receptor beta chains were all read from a single sample in a study of human T cells and chemical hapten exposure. The authors' total RNA extraction used unfractionated whole blood. TCRdb itself ran the 5' RACE reads through MiXCR, one entry per CDR3 protein. The data contain under 150,000 distinct CDR3 sequences, roughly a fifth of them singletons. These receptors all come from a human donor in good health.

The V call is TRBV5-1, the J call TRBJ2-3, with a weak D call TRBD2 (5 bases). V shed 2 bases and J shed 2 bases, with 12 bases lying between them. Germline CDR1 SGHRS, CDR2 YFSETQ. The CDR3 is made up of 15 amino acids. DNA of the CDR3: TGCGCCAGCAGCTTACTAGACCCCCCCACAGATACGCAGTATTTT. Translating it yields CASSLLDPPTDTQYF.

V gene TRBV27 combines with J gene TRBJ2-2, with D perhaps TRBD1 or TRBD2 (5 bases each). This CDR3 contains 16 residues. Trimming removed 5 bases from V and 2 bases from J, with 15 bases in between. Germline CDR1 reads MNHEY; CDR2 reads SMNVEV (reference sequence). The CDR3 coding sequence is TGTGCCAGCAGTGACTATACAGGACCCAACACCGGGGAGCTGTTTTTT. Encoded protein: CASSDYTGPNTGELFF.

This clonotype was observed at least ten times. V is TRBV5-4 and J is TRBJ1-1; D may be TRBD1 (5 bases). Between the trimmed V and J ends, which lost 0 bases and 8 bases, there was a span of 8 bases. The germline V gene has CDR1 SGHNT and CDR2 YYREEE (reference sequence). The length of the CDR3 is 12 residues. The CDR3 reads CASSLGPGEAFF. The CDR3 DNA sequence: TGTGCCAGCAGCTTGGGCCCAGGGGAAGCTTTCTTT.

This clonotype was seen more than once but under ten times. V is TRBV6-6 and J is TRBJ2-5; D is possibly TRBD2 (5 bases). V lost 4 bases to trimming and J lost 5 bases, with 14 bases between them. This CDR3 is built from 14 residues. CDR1 and CDR2 (germline): MNHNY, SVGAGI (reference sequence). CDR3 DNA sequence: TGTGCCAGCAGTTCCCCAGCGGAGAGGGAGACCCAGTACTTC. This gives the protein CASSSPAERETQYF.

The chain combines TRBV11-2 with TRBJ2-7, with 8 bases matching TRBD1. CDR1 is SGHAT and CDR2 is FQNNGV in the germline V gene. The CDR3 contains 17 residues. The J segment lost 3 bases and the V segment lost 0 bases, leaving 10 bases of the junction unmatched. The CDR3 spells CASSLDSTGTGNYEQYF. CDR3 in DNA: TGTGCCAGCAGCTTAGATAGCACCGGGACAGGCAACTACGAGCAGTACTTC.

This clonotype was recorded many times. This chain uses TRBV28 with TRBJ2-1; D possibly matches TRBD1 or TRBD2 (5 bases each). Germline CDR1 is MDHEN and CDR2 is SYDVKM. The CDR3 has 14 amino acids. Trimming cost V 2 bases and J 6 bases, with 11 bases left between them. The CDR3 protein is CASSLIRGPNEQFF. The CDR3, as DNA: TGTGCCAGCAGTTTAATCCGGGGACCCAATGAGCAGTTCTTC.

This clonotype was observed a few times. The chain uses TRBV11-2 and TRBJ2-7; 9 bases match TRBD2. Germline V gives CDR1 SGHAT, CDR2 FQNNGV. The CDR3 is made up of 12 amino acids. V was clipped by 8 bases and J by 2 bases; unmatched bases: 1. The CDR3: CASASGTYEQYF. The DNA of the CDR3 is TGTGCCAGCGCTAGCGGGACCTACGAGCAGTACTTC.

This clonotype was recorded a few times. The chain employs TRBV29-1 and TRBJ1-5; 11 bases are a match to TRBD1. The germline gives CDR1 SQVTM, CDR2 ANQGSEA. The CDR3 spans 14 residues. V shed 5 bases and J 4 bases; nucleotides not matched to a gene: 4. The CDR3 loop is CSVIGTGGNQPQHF. For the CDR3, the DNA is TGCAGCGTTATTGGGACAGGGGGTAATCAGCCCCAGCATTTT.

The rearrangement joins TRBV25-1 to TRBJ1-3; D possibly corresponds to TRBD1 (5 bases). V was pared by 0 bases and J by 0 bases, with 9 bases between. The CDR3 has 16 amino acids. The germline V gene has CDR1 MGHDK and CDR2 SYGVNS. The CDR3 DNA is TGTGCCAGCAGTGAATATCAGGGAAGCTCTGGAAACACCATATATTTT. It yields the protein CASSEYQGSSGNTIYF.

This clonotype was recorded a few times. The chain combines TRBV12-3 or TRBV12-4 with TRBJ1-2; D gene unclear. The CDR3 is 13 residues long. V gave up 4 bases and J gave up 4 bases, with 10 bases separating them. In nucleotides, the CDR3 is TGTGCCAGCAGTTCGGGAGAGGGCTATGGCTACACCTTC. Protein: CASSSGEGYGYTF.

This clonotype was counted between two and nine times. This chain links TRBV7-9 with TRBJ2-7; no reliable D call. V was pared by 1 base and J by 0 bases, with 19 bases between. CDR3 length: 18 residues. Germline V gene data show CDR1 as SEHNR and CDR2 as FQNEAQ (reference sequence). This CDR3 is CASSLEAAFTSRSYEQYF. In DNA form, the CDR3 reads TGTGCCAGCAGCTTAGAGGCGGCCTTTACCTCCCGCTCCTACGAGCAGTACTTC.

This clonotype occurred a few times. The chain couples TRBV9 to TRBJ2-6; no firm D call. CDR3 length equals 15 residues. Per the germline V gene, CDR1 is SGDLS and CDR2 is YYNGEE. Trimming removed 3 bases at V and 0 bases at J, with 7 bases between. In nucleotides, the CDR3 is TGTGCCAGCAGCGCCCACCTCTCTGGGGCCAACGTCCTGACTTTC. It encodes CASSAHLSGANVLTF.

This clonotype was recorded a few times. The chain carries TRBV5-4 and TRBJ2-3, with TRBD2 matching 7 bases. V lost 0 bases to trimming and J lost 2 bases; unmatched junction nucleotides: 3. The CDR3 loop spans 15 amino acids. The germline V gene has CDR1 SGHNT and CDR2 YYREEE (reference sequence). CDR3 protein: CASSLEAGVTDTQYF. The CDR3 DNA is TGTGCCAGCAGCTTGGAGGCGGGAGTCACAGATACGCAGTATTTT. The entire variable domain, with the rest obtained from reference TRBV5-4 and TRBJ2-3, is as follows: ETGVTQSPTHLIKTRGQQVTLRCSSQSGHNTVSWYQQALGQGPQFIFQYYREEENGRGNFPPRFSGLQFPNYSSELNVNALELDDSALYLCASSLEAGVTDTQYFGPGTRLTVL.

The gene calls are TRBV15 and TRBJ2-5, with D unresolved. Trimming removed 0 bases from V and 2 bases from J, with 7 bases in between. Per the germline V gene, CDR1 is LNHNV and CDR2 is YYDKDF (reference sequence). The CDR3 is 14 residues long. CDR3 nucleotide sequence: TGTGCCACCAGCAGAGATTGGCAGCAAGAGACCCAGTACTTC. It translates to CATSRDWQQETQYF.

The chain uses TRBV18 and TRBJ2-4; a possible D gene is TRBD1 (6 bases). The CDR3 sequence is 13 residues long. CDR1 and CDR2 from the germline V gene are KGHSH and LQKENI. V dropped 2 bases and J dropped 6 bases, with 8 bases sitting between them. The DNA for the CDR3 is TGTGCCAGCTCACCAGGACAGCTAAACATTCAGTACTTC. Amino acid sequence: CASSPGQLNIQYF.

The table lists this clonotype with a few counts. This chain joins TRBV7-2 and TRBJ2-3; D remains ambiguous. Trimming took off 3 bases at V and 6 bases at J, with 13 bases between the two ends. Germline V gene data show CDR1 as SGHTA and CDR2 as FQGNSA. The length of the CDR3 is 14 residues. The CDR3 DNA follows: TGTGCCAGCAGCTTCGGTGGGCTCGGGGATACGCAGTATTTT. Its protein is CASSFGGLGDTQYF.

This chain uses TRBV2 with TRBJ1-1; 10 positions match TRBD1. Germline V lookup: CDR1 SNHLY, CDR2 FYNNEI. Unmatched junction bases numbered 5, after V lost 3 bases and J lost 1 base. CDR3 length: 16 residues. The CDR3 region has the DNA TGTGCCAGCAGTGACGGTTGGACAGGGGGGAACACTGAAGCTTTCTTT. It yields the protein CASSDGWTGGNTEAFF. The variable domain in full, with the rest retrieved from reference TRBV2 and TRBJ1-1, is EPEVTQTPSHQVTQMGQEVILRCVPISNHLYFYWYRQILGQKVEFLVSFYNNEISEKSEIFDDQFSVERPDGSNFTLKIRSTKLEDSAMYFCASSDGWTGGNTEAFFGQGTRLTVV.

The chain is built from TRBV5-1 and TRBJ2-2; maybe TRBD2 (7 bases). The ends were cut back, 8 bases at V and 0 bases at J, with 14 bases in the middle. CDR3 length: 15 amino acids. Germline CDR1 reads SGHRS; CDR2 reads YFSETQ. The CDR3 spells CASTAGAANTGELFF. The CDR3 nucleotides read TGCGCCAGTACGGCGGGGGCCGCGAACACCGGGGAGCTGTTTTTT.

The chain combines TRBV12-3 or TRBV12-4 with TRBJ1-2, with D uncertain. V was clipped by 1 base and J by 8 bases, with 8 bases between them. The CDR3 is 12 amino acids. CDR3 bases: TGTGCCAGCAGTTTAGTAAGGACGGGCTACACCTTC. Amino acids: CASSLVRTGYTF.